The sequence of this TCR beta chain was determined in a study of neurological immune-mediated disorders. Study results and caveats: Patients with HTLV-1-associated myelopathy had the highest level of TCR clonal expansion, whereas patients with multiple sclerosis had the lowest level, falling beneath the level found in healthy controls. Across subjects, no CDR3 amino acid sequence appeared in expanded clones of more than one subject, a finding that suggested private repertoires in all groups. The repertoires of 18 of 34 multiple sclerosis patients were placed by phylogenetic grouping in a single related-CDR3 cluster, which may be a signature.

This clonotype was detected ten times or more. The antigen remains unidentified. CDR1 is LGHDT and CDR2 is YNNKEL in the germline V gene (reference sequence). The CDR3 is 13 residues long. J was trimmed by 6 bases and V by 1 base; bases with no gene match: 2. The output of every sequencing run exceeded 170 million TCR-beta sequences, derived from 15-18 subjects. MiXCR, applied by TCRdb to the 5' RACE reads, yields one record per CDR3 protein. The sample has tens of thousands of distinct CDR3 sequences; around 2.3% are singletons. The sample comprised PBMCs. The gene calls are TRBV3-1 and TRBJ1-1; 7 bases agree with TRBD1. The receptor's source is a man aged 45-60 years with multiple sclerosis. CDR3: CASSQAQGSEAFF. The CDR3 coding sequence is TGTGCCAGCAGCCAAGCACAGGGGTCTGAAGCTTTCTTT.